This TCR beta chain was captured by sequencing in a study of Ad26.COV2.S vaccination and SARS-CoV-2 variants. Turning to this clone: Its antigen is still unknown.

CDR1 is SGHNT, CDR2 YYREEE, per germline (reference sequence). J gave up 6 bases and V 4 bases, and 10 bases lay outside the gene matches. The CDR3 covers 14 residues. The assay was immunoSEQ multiplex PCR, and TCRdb's table has in-frame clones only and misses some. The sample has 350,000 to 450,000 clones, roughly 94% seen once; the top ten hold 3.9%. General observations from the study: Non-spike TCR breadth did not differ much between vaccine and placebo recipients. People given the vaccine had a wider spike-specific TCR breadth than placebo recipients did.

Source: peripheral blood, taken after recovery from COVID-19. The chain has TRBV5-4 and TRBJ2-7; TRBD1 matches at 7 bases. This TCR came from a human donor who had recovered from COVID-19. Written as DNA, the CDR3 is TGTGCCAGCAGCACCCGACAGGGAACTCGCGAGCAGTACTTC. Translating gives CASSTRQGTREQYF.